The 7 T cell receptor beta chains below were found in one sample sequenced in a study of T cell repertoires in cytomegalovirus infection. Which antigens these TCRs recognize remains unknown. TCRdb processed the reads anew with MiXCR; each CDR3 protein has one entry. The sample lists 350,000 to 400,000 distinct CDR3 sequences, about 35% occurring once. The sample was cultured PBMCs, taken from culture after CMV antigen stimulation. The source of these receptors is a human donor in good health (CMV status not recorded). Some clones in this sample may be carry-over from other donors' samples.

The rearrangement links TRBV5-1 to TRBJ2-1; D is unclear. CDR3 length equals 14 residues. Deletions cut 0 bases from V and 8 bases from J, with 12 bases between. CDR1 is SGHRS, CDR2 YFSETQ, per germline. In DNA, the CDR3 is TGCGCCAGCAGCTTGGGGCTGGGCGATTATGAGCAGTTCTTC. This sequence encodes CASSLGLGDYEQFF.

This clonotype appeared a few times. This chain uses TRBV5-1 with TRBJ1-5; TRBD1 might be the D (5 bases). Germline loops: CDR1 SGHRS, CDR2 YFSETQ. The V end lost 0 bases, the J end lost 7 bases, and 14 bases lay between the germline ends. The CDR3 totals 15 residues. The CDR3 is CASSLEAGARQPQHF. DNA for the CDR3: TGCGCCAGCAGCTTGGAGGCTGGGGCCCGGCAGCCCCAGCATTTT.

This sequence joins TRBV7-2 and TRBJ2-7, with TRBD1 identical over 11 bases. The V segment lost 4 bases and the J segment 6 bases; nucleotides outside the gene matches: 5. Germline V lookup: CDR1 SGHTA, CDR2 FQGNSA. The CDR3 is 14 amino acids. The CDR3 DNA sequence: TGTGCCAGCAGCTACCGGGACAGGGGGAGCGAGCAGTACTTC. Translation gives CASSYRDRGSEQYF. Full variable domain (missing parts from reference TRBV7-2 and TRBJ2-7): GAGVSQSPSNKVTEKGKDVELRCDPISGHTALYWYRQSLGQGLEFLIYFQGNSAPDKSGLPSDRFSAERTGGSVSTLTIQRTQQEDSAVYLCASSYRDRGSEQYFGPGTRLTVT.

This clonotype was recorded a few times. V is TRBV11-2 and J is TRBJ2-5, with TRBD2 identical over 10 bases. Trimming cost V 10 bases and J 3 bases; bases outside gene matches: 11. The CDR3 runs 15 residues. The V gene's germline CDR1 is SGHAT and CDR2 FQNNGV. CDR3 nucleotides: TGTGCCATTCGGCTCGGGACTAGCGTAGAAGAGACCCAGTACTTC. Protein: CAIRLGTSVEETQYF. The variable domain in full, with the rest retrieved from reference TRBV11-2 and TRBJ2-5, is EAGVAQSPRYKIIEKRQSVAFWCNPISGHATLYWYQQILGQGPKLLIQFQNNGVVDDSQLPKDRFSAERLKGVDSTLKIQPAKLEDSAVYLCAIRLGTSVEETQYFGPGTRLLVL.

The DNA for the CDR3 is TGCGCCAGCAGCCCGACCCGGGGCTTGAACACTGAAGCTTTCTTT. It codes for CASSPTRGLNTEAFF. The chain joins TRBV4-3 to TRBJ1-1; D perhaps matches TRBD1 (5 bases). V was clipped by 4 bases and J by 0 bases, with 12 bases between them. The CDR3 spans 15 residues. Germline assignment: CDR1 LGHNA and CDR2 YSLEER.

The gene calls are TRBV4-1 and TRBJ1-3; no clear D gene. Looked up from germline, CDR1 is MGHRA and CDR2 is YSYEKL. The V end lost 1 base, the J end lost 2 bases, and 9 bases lay between the germline ends. There are 15 residues in the CDR3. The DNA for the CDR3 is TGCGCCAGCAGCCAAGCGTCCCCTCCTGGAAACACCATATATTTT. Its protein is CASSQASPPGNTIYF.

The table lists this clonotype with a few counts. The chain has TRBV7-2 and TRBJ2-1; D assignment may be TRBD1 or TRBD2 (5 bases each). The CDR3 extends over 14 amino acids. Germline lookup yields CDR1 SGHTA and CDR2 FQGNSA. Deletions cut 5 bases from V and 8 bases from J, with 16 bases between. CDR3 protein: CASSLGTAYDEQFF. CDR3 DNA sequence: TGTGCCAGCAGCCTCGGGACCGCATATGATGAGCAGTTCTTC.